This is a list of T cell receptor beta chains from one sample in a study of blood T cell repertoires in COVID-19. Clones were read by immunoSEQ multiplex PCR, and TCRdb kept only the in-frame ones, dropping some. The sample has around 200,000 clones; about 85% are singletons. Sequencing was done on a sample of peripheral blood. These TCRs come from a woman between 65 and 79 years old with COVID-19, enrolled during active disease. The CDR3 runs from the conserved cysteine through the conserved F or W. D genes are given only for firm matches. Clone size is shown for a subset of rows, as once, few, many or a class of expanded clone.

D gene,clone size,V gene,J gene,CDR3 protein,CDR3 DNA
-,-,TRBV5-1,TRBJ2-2,CASSSGQTGELFF,TGCGCCAGCAGCTCGGGACAAACCGGGGAGCTGTTTTTT
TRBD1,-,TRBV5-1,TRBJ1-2,CASSYGQGGLSGYTF,TGCGCCAGCAGCTATGGACAGGGCGGACTGTCCGGCTACACCTTC
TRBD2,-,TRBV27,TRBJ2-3,CASSLGGSDTQYF,TGTGCCAGCAGTCTCGGGGGGTCAGATACGCAGTATTTT
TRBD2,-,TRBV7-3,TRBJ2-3,CASSLTGDRLAGSDTQYF,TGTGCCAGCAGCTTAACGGGAGACCGCTTAGCGGGGTCAGATACGCAGTATTTT
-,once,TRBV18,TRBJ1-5,CASSPTGIGQPQHF,TGTGCCAGCTCACCAACTGGTATCGGTCAGCCCCAGCATTTT
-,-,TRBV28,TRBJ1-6,CASQEGGALHF,TGTGCCAGCCAAGAGGGGGGGGCCCTCCACTTT
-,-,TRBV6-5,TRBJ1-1,CASSGRGFDTEAFF,TGTGCCAGCAGCGGGAGGGGGTTTGACACTGAAGCTTTCTTT
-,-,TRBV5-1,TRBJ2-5,CASSRTGFGETQYF,TGCGCCAGCAGTCGGACGGGGTTCGGAGAGACCCAGTACTTC
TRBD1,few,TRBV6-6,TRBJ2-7,CASSGPGQGAYEQYF,TGTGCCAGCAGTGGACCGGGACAGGGGGCCTACGAGCAGTACTTC
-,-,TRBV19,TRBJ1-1,CASSQGMNTEAFF,TGTGCCAGTAGTCAGGGGATGAACACTGAAGCTTTCTTT
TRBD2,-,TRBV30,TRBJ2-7,CAWRSLAGGSYEQYF,TGTGCCTGGAGATCACTAGCGGGGGGCTCCTACGAGCAGTACTTC
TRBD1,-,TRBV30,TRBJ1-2,CAWSVDRGQGGYTF,TGTGCCTGGAGTGTAGACAGGGGGCAGGGAGGCTACACCTTC
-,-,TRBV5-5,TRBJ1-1,CASSSTDYEAFF,TGTGCCAGCAGCTCGACAGATTATGAAGCTTTCTTT
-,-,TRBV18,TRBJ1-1,CASSPGGEAFF,TGTGCCAGCTCACCAGGCGGTGAAGCTTTCTTT
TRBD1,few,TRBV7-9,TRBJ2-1,CASSPKLRQGNEQFF,TGTGCCAGCAGCCCAAAGCTGCGACAGGGCAATGAGCAGTTCTTC
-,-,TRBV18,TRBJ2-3,CASSPQASEGSTDTQYF,TGTGCCAGCTCACCGCAAGCTAGCGAGGGGAGCACAGATACGCAGTATTTT